This T cell receptor beta chain was recovered during a study of T cells in Graves' hyperthyroidism and ophthalmopathy (dated by TCRdb to about 2019). Regarding the complete study: Peripheral blood samples were taken at initial diagnosis, before any treatment was given. To identify TCR V-J signatures that set the groups apart, the researchers used a discovery cohort of 100 patients, made up of 40 to 45 with Graves' ophthalmopathy and some 60 with stable Graves' hyperthyroidism. An independent validation cohort of 18 to 20 hyperthyroidism patients and approximately 15 patients who later progressed to ophthalmopathy tested prospective prediction of ophthalmopathy. The approximately 100 discovery patients were randomly split 7:3 into training and test sets. Thyroid tissue and blood T-cell repertoires from more than five Graves' hyperthyroidism patients were also compared in the study. After sampling, hyperthyroidism patients received methimazole starting at 30 mg daily, and ophthalmopathy patients received high-dose intravenous methylprednisolone. The paper describes TCR Vbeta CDR3 sequencing of 130 to 150 peripheral blood samples, made up of fewer than 50 ophthalmopathy patients, around 73 hyperthyroidism patients and roughly 17 progressor patients.

V and J are trimmed by 4 bases and 2 bases, and the gene matches miss 5 bases of the junction. CDR1 and CDR2 are drawn from the germline V gene: SGHRS, YFSETQ. The CDR3, cysteine through phenylalanine, is 16 amino acids long. Just CDR3 DNA is preserved here, 48 bases in frame from base 1. Ophthalmopathy patients had moderately to severely active disease, Clinical Activity Score of at least 3, NOSPECS grade of at least 4, and duration under 3 months. The study excluded patients with uncontrolled infections, other autoimmune diseases, pregnancy or lactation. Diagnoses were established on the basis of clinical symptoms, serum thyroxine and TRAb, thyroid ultrasound, and orbital computed tomography. PBMCs were isolated from about 9.2 ml of fresh peripheral blood by Ficoll-Paque density gradient centrifugation. Total RNA was extracted using Trizol reagent, and RNA quality was assessed on an Agilent 2100 Bioanalyzer.

The TCR beta CDR3 regions were amplified from the RNA transcripts. A first-round RT-PCR of the TCR CDR3 used the HTBI primer set with the Qiagen OneStep RT-PCR kit. Libraries were constructed in a second round of multiplex PCR, after which size selection and purification were carried out. Libraries were sequenced paired-end with 100 bp reads on an Illumina HiSeq2000. In the source study's methods: SOAPnuke was used to process the raw data, throwing out any read that contained adapters or uncalled bases, had a mean Phred below 15, or lacked an exact constant-primer or identifier match. High-quality paired reads were merged with COPE v1.2.5, and unique nucleotide sequences were defined as clonotypes. Clonotypes were aligned to IMGT TRBV, TRBD and TRBJ reference segments using MiTCR v1.1. The analysis included only V-J combinations with a frequency above 0.0001, which together covered 98% to 99.2% of the repertoires. A TCS score was defined as the ratio between F50 (clonal expansion) and ExV (chaos), using BLOSUM62-based TCRdist between CDR3 peptides within each V-J. Welch's t-statistics and random forest reduced roughly 500 V-J features to some 14, which were used in a naive Bayes classifier (R e1071). The raw public data were reprocessed by TCRdb itself: fastp quality trimming at Q25, MiXCR clonotype calling, in-frame beta chains only. Here each entry gathers all rows of one CDR3 protein and keeps the most common genes and DNA. The V and J calls were not made by the authors but by TCRdb's processing. This sample lists 410,000 or so distinct CDR3 sequences; under 15% were detected once. Under 15% of the sample is held by the ten biggest clonotypes.

The paper as a whole reports these results and caveats: Most expanded thyroid clonotypes (frequency above 0.001) were also detected in blood, suggesting blood repertoires may reflect thyroid immune responses. During validation, the model predicted progression to ophthalmopathy a median of roughly 7.1 months ahead of onset, with almost 71% sensitivity and 72.22% specificity. A 13 V-J signature model separated ophthalmopathy from stable hyperthyroidism, with around 91% sensitivity and 81.08% specificity in cross-validation and 80%/75% in testing. Sample size was not statistically predetermined, and blinding of investigators to group allocation was not performed.

Comment on this clonotype: What this receptor recognizes is not known. Base qualities are not provided; no much larger clone lies one nucleotide away.

The sequence is built from TRBV5-1 and TRBJ2-3; 12 central bases correspond to TRBD2. The clonotype was recovered from a man aged 18 to 30 with Graves' ophthalmopathy. The specimen was blood. This receptor has the CDR3 CASSALAGGFTDTQYF. The sequenced DNA: TGCGCCAGCAGCGCACTAGCGGGGGGTTTCACAGATACGCAGTATTTT.